The subject of this entry is one T cell receptor (beta chain). This clonotype was found a few times. Its antigen target is currently unknown. No base quality values were provided; no much bigger clone lies one nucleotide off. TCRdb names Illumina NovaSeq 6000 as the instrument used. Using 5'RACE with constant-segment primers, TCRalpha and TCRbeta cDNA libraries were constructed, with sample barcodes and unique molecular identifiers added in the process. RNA was extracted from every sample with Trizol reagent. The libraries were amplified in two PCR steps, and the second step added a second sample barcode and Illumina TruSeq adapters. Sequencing of libraries was performed on an Illumina NovaSeq with 2 x 150 bp paired-end reads. The published analysis was carried out like this. Reads were demultiplexed and collapsed into UMI-guided consensus sequences with migec v1.2.7. Using mixcr v2.1.11, the UMI consensuses were aligned to TRA and TRB V and J templates and assembled into clonotypes. Expanded or contracted clonotypes were those called significant by both edgeR and NoisET, with noise models trained on biological replicates. edgeR calls used a false discovery rate-adjusted p below 0.01 and a log2 fold-change threshold of 1. PCA with hierarchical clustering of max-normalized trajectories of the 1000 most abundant clonotypes was used as exploratory dynamics analysis. Each responding clone was given a CD4 or CD8 phenotype based on the CD4+ and CD8+ repertoires, which had been sequenced separately. TCRdb trimmed the raw reads at Q25, called clones with MiXCR and kept productive beta chains. Every distinct CDR3 protein forms one entry, paired with its most common genes and DNA. None of the V and J calls come from the authors' own analysis; TCRdb made them. Counted in this sample were roughly 110,000 distinct CDR3 sequences; over 15% of them appeared once. The ten largest clones take up around 28% of the sample.

The sample is drawn from a study of T-cell memory formation after mild COVID-19 (dated by TCRdb to about 2021). About the investigation overall: Most TCR sequence clusters were specific to one of the two donors. In a couple of donors, T-cell clones that expanded and contracted after mild COVID-19 were followed by sequencing TCRalpha and TCRbeta repertoires longitudinally. The cohort was made up of two young adult volunteers, one female and one male, who were previously healthy.

What the study reported, not specific to this receptor: SARS-CoV-2 specificity of the second-wave clones peaking on day 37 was not confirmed. The detection of some responding clones in pre-infection memory suggests that pre-existing cross-reactive memory T cells joined the SARS-CoV-2 response. Contracting CD4+ clones appeared mostly in the CM and EM memory subsets, whereas CD8+ clones were enriched in EMRA. The study covered only a couple of mild cases, and larger cohorts including severe cases with pre-infection samples were considered necessary. Clones that contracted from day 15 to 85 showed balanced CD4/CD8 phenotypes, whereas a second wave of clones that expanded from day 15 to 37 leaned towards CD4+.

Ficoll-Paque density gradient centrifugation was the method used to isolate PBMCs. The germline ends are 14 bases apart after V is trimmed by 11 bases and J by 1 base. The CDR3 spans 13 residues, from the cysteine through the phenylalanine. Here the CDR3 DNA is all that survives: 39 bases in frame from base 1. CDR1 MNHNY and CDR2 SVGAGI were looked up in the germline V gene (reference sequence). Recombination connected TRBV6-6 to TRBJ1-1; TRBD1 is perhaps the D gene, given 5 matching bases. The sequenced sample was PBMCs or a T cell subset sorted from them (not recorded which). The receptor was isolated from an adult woman who had mild COVID-19 (a few samples of this study predate the infection). The sample titles of this study are shuffled in the database, so cell type and time point are left out; the donor was told from shared clones. The CDR3 has the sequence CAGQDGQNTEAFF. At the DNA level, the sequence is TGTGCCGGGCAAGACGGACAGAACACTGAAGCTTTCTTT.